These 12 T cell receptor beta chains were sequenced from one sample in a study of blood T cell repertoires in COVID-19. Sequencing used immunoSEQ multiplex PCR; TCRdb keeps in-frame clones, though not all of them. The sample carries 200,000 to 250,000 clones, approximately 90% recorded once. The sample comprised peripheral blood. Every receptor here comes from a man aged 55-75 years with COVID-19, enrolled during active disease.

This clone was detected a few times. The chain recombines TRBV7-2 with TRBJ1-5; D call uncertain. The V and J ends lost 5 bases and 0 bases respectively, with 14 bases between them. CDR3 length: 16 amino acids. Germline V gives CDR1 SGHTA, CDR2 FQGNSA. As DNA, the CDR3 is TGTGCCAGCAGCCCCGGTAGGGAGTATAGCAATCAGCCCCAGCATTTT. Protein sequence: CASSPGREYSNQPQHF.

The rearrangement links TRBV7-2 to TRBJ2-3, with TRBD2 identical over 12 bases. Germline loops: CDR1 SGHTA, CDR2 FQGNSA. The CDR3 length is 14 residues. Unmatched junction bases numbered 9, after V lost 3 bases and J lost 14 bases. CDR3 DNA sequence: TGTGCCAGCAGCTTGGACCTAGCGGGAGGGCAACGGTATTTT. This translates into CASSLDLAGGQRYF.

The rearrangement links TRBV4-1 to TRBJ1-2; 8 nucleotides agree with TRBD1. In germline, CDR1 is MGHRA, CDR2 YSYEKL. The CDR3 is 15 amino acids. The V gene end was trimmed by 1 base and the J gene end by 3 bases; junction bases not matched to a gene: 4. CDR3: CASSQVQGADYGYTF. In DNA form, the CDR3 reads TGCGCCAGCAGCCAAGTGCAGGGGGCGGACTATGGCTACACCTTC.

The chain recombines TRBV19 with TRBJ2-7; 9 bases align to TRBD1. The V gene end was trimmed by 4 bases and the J gene end by 2 bases; junction bases not matched to a gene: 9. Germline CDR1 reads LNHDA; CDR2 reads SQIVND (reference sequence). The CDR3 totals 16 residues. The CDR3 is CASSTTRDRVPYEQYF. The CDR3 nucleotides read TGTGCCAGTAGTACAACCCGGGACAGGGTTCCCTACGAGCAGTACTTC.

The chain employs TRBV18 and TRBJ1-5, with 8 bases aligning to TRBD1. After removal of 3 bases from V and 5 bases from J, the junction contained 6 bases not matched to a gene. CDR1 is KGHSH, CDR2 LQKENI, per germline. There are 15 residues in the CDR3. The DNA of the CDR3 is TGTGCCAGCTCACCGACGACAGGGGTTGATCAGCCCCAGCATTTT. This codes for CASSPTTGVDQPQHF.

This chain uses TRBV5-1 with TRBJ2-3; tentatively, D is TRBD2 (6 bases). From germline, CDR1 is SGHRS and CDR2 YFSETQ. The CDR3 spans 17 residues. With 4 bases removed from V and 2 bases from J, the gap between germline ends came to 20 bases. The CDR3 spells CASSPPGTGDLTDTQYF. The CDR3 bases are TGCGCCAGCAGCCCTCCAGGGACGGGAGATCTCACAGATACGCAGTATTTT.

This chain connects TRBV4-3 to TRBJ2-7; no definite D call. Trimming took 0 bases from V and 6 from J, leaving 15 bases between them. The germline V gene has CDR1 LGHNA and CDR2 YSLEER. There are 15 residues in the CDR3. Here the CDR3 reads CASSQDRGPTGEQYF. Here the CDR3 DNA reads TGCGCCAGCAGCCAAGATAGAGGCCCAACCGGCGAGCAGTACTTC.

This chain uses TRBV2 with TRBJ1-4; 7 bases agree with TRBD1. V was pared by 7 bases and J by 2 bases, with 7 bases of the junction left unmatched. This CDR3 has 15 amino acids. Per the germline V gene, CDR1 is SNHLY and CDR2 is FYNNEI. Here the CDR3 reads CASTLMTGTNEKLFF. The CDR3 region has the DNA TGTGCCAGCACCCTGATGACAGGGACTAATGAAAAACTGTTTTTT.

The chain is built from TRBV4-1 and TRBJ2-5; D perhaps matches TRBD2 (5 bases). CDR1 and CDR2 from the germline V gene are MGHRA and YSYEKL. CDR3 length equals 17 residues. V was cut by 0 bases and J by 1 base, with 15 bases left in between. CDR3: CASSQDRGSASQETQYF. The CDR3 DNA reads TGCGCCAGCAGCCAAGATCGCGGTAGCGCTAGCCAAGAGACCCAGTACTTC.

Written as DNA, the CDR3 is TGTGCCAGCAGCCCACTAGATTTTCGGTCCAATGAGCAGTTCTTC. This codes for CASSPLDFRSNEQFF. The chain joins TRBV6-2 or TRBV6-3 to TRBJ2-1; the D gene is possibly TRBD2 (5 bases). V gave up 6 bases and J gave up 6 bases, with 18 bases separating them. The CDR3 has 15 residues. Looked up from germline, CDR1 is MNHEY and CDR2 is SVGEGT.

The rearrangement uses TRBV2 and TRBJ2-1, with a weak D call TRBD1 (6 bases). CDR1 is SNHLY and CDR2 is FYNNEI in the germline V gene. V dropped 3 bases and J dropped 8 bases, with 20 bases sitting between them. CDR3 length: 16 residues. CDR3: CASSEKQGQVFDEQFF. CDR3 sequence (DNA): TGTGCCAGCAGTGAGAAACAGGGTCAGGTCTTCGATGAGCAGTTCTTC. The entire variable domain, with the rest obtained from reference TRBV2 and TRBJ2-1, is as follows: EPEVTQTPSHQVTQMGQEVILRCVPISNHLYFYWYRQILGQKVEFLVSFYNNEISEKSEIFDDQFSVERPDGSNFTLKIRSTKLEDSAMYFCASSEKQGQVFDEQFFGPGTRLTVL.

This rearrangement joins TRBV11-2 to TRBJ2-3, with D possibly being TRBD2 (6 bases). The V gene's germline CDR1 is SGHAT and CDR2 FQNNGV. Trimming removed 0 bases from V and 1 base from J, with 17 bases in between. This CDR3 comprises 18 residues. The CDR3 sequence is CASSLDPGLASGTDTQYF. CDR3 bases: TGTGCCAGCAGCTTAGACCCTGGGCTAGCGTCAGGCACAGATACGCAGTATTTT.